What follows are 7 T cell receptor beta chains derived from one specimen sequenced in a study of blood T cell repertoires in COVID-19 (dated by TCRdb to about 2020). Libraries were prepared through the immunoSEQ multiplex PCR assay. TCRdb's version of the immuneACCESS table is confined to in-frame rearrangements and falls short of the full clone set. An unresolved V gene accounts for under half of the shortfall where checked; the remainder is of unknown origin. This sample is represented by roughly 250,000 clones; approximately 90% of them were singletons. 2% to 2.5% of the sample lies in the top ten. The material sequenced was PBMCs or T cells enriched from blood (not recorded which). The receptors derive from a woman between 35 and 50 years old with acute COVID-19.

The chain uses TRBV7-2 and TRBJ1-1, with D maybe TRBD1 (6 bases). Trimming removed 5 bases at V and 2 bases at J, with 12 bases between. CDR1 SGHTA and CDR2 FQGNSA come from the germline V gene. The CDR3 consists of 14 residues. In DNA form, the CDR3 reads TGTGCCAGCAGCCTACAGGGTAAAAACACTGAAGCTTTCTTT. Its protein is CASSLQGKNTEAFF.

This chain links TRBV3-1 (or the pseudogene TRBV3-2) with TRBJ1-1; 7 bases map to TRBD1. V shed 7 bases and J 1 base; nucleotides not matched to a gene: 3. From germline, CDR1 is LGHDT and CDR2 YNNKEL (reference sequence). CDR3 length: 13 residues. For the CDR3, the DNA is TGTGCCAGCAAGGACAGGCCGAACACTGAAGCTTTCTTT. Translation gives CASKDRPNTEAFF.

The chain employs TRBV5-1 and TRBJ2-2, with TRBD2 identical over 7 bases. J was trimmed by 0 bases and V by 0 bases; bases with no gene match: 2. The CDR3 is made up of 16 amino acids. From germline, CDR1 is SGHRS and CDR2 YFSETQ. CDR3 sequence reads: CASSLGSGSNTGELFF. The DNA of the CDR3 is TGCGCCAGCAGCTTGGGTAGCGGGTCGAACACCGGGGAGCTGTTTTTT.

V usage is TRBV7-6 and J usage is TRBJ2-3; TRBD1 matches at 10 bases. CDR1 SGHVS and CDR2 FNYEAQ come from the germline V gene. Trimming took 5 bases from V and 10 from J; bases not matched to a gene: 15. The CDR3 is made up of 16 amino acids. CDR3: CASSAGTGERLPSQYF. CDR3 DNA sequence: TGTGCCAGCAGCGCGGGGACAGGGGAGCGACTTCCCTCGCAGTATTTT.

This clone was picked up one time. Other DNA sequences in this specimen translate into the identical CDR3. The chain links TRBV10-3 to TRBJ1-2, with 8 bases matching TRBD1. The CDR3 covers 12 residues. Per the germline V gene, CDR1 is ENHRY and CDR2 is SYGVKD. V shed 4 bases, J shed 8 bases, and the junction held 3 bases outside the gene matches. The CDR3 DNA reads TGTGCCATCAGTGGGGCAGGGGGCGGCTACACCTTC. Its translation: CAISGAGGGYTF.

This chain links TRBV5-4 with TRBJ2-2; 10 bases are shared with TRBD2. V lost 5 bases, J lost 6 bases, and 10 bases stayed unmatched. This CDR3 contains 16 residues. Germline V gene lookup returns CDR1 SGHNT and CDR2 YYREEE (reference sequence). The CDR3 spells CASRPGTSDVAGELFF. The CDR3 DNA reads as TGTGCCAGCAGACCCGGGACTAGCGATGTGGCCGGGGAGCTGTTTTTT.

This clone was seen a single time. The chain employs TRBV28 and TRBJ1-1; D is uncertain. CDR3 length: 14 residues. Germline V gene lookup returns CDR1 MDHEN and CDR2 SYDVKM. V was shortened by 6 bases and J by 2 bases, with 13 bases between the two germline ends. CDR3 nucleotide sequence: TGTGCCAGCAGCCTACGGGTGACCAACACTGAAGCTTTCTTT. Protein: CASSLRVTNTEAFF.